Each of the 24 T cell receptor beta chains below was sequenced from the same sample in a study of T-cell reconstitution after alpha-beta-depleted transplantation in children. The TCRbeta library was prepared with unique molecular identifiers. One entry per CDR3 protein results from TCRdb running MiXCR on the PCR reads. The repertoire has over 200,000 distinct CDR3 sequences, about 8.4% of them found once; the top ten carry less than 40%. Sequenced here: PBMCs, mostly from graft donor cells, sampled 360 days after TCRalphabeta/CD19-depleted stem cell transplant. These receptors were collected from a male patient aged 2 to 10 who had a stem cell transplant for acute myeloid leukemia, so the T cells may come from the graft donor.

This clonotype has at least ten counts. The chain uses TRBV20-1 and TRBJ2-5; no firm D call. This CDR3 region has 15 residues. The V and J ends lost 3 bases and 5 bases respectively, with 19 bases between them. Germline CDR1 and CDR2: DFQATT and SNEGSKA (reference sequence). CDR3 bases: TGCAGTGCTAGCGGAGAGCCTTCCCAAGTGGAGACCCAGTACTTC. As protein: CSASGEPSQVETQYF.

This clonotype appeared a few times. The CDR3, as DNA: TGTGCCAGCAGCCAAGGTCGAGGCGGGAGGAGGTACAATGAGCAGTTCTTC. Protein sequence: CASSQGRGGRRYNEQFF. The chain is built from TRBV14 and TRBJ2-1; 8 bases are a match to TRBD2. Trimming took 1 base from V and 4 from J; bases not matched to a gene: 9. This CDR3 comprises 17 residues. Germline assignment: CDR1 SGHDN and CDR2 FVKESK.

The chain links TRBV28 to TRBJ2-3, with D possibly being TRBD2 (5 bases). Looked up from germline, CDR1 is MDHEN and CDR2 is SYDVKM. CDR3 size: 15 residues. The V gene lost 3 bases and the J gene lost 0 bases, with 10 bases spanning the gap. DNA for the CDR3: TGTGCCAGCAGTTTTGGCTGGACTAGCACAGATACGCAGTATTTT. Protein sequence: CASSFGWTSTDTQYF.

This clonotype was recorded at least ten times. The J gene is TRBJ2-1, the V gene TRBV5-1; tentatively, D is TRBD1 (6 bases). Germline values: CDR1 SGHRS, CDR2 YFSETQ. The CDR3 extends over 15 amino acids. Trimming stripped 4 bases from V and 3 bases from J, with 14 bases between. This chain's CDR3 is CASSQGLGVYNEQFF. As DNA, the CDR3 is TGCGCCAGCAGCCAGGGGCTCGGGGTCTACAATGAGCAGTTCTTC.

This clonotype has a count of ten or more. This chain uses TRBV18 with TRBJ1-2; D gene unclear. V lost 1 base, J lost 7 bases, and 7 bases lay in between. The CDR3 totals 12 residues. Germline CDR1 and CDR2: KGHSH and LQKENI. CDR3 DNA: TGTGCCAGCTCACCACGCGAGGCTGGCTACACCTTC. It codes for CASSPREAGYTF.

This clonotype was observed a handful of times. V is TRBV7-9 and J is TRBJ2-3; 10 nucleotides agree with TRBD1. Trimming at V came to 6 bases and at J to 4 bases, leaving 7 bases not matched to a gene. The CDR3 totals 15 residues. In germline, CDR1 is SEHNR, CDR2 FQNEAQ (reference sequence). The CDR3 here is CASSLGQGGADTQYF. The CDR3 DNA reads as TGTGCCAGCAGTCTCGGACAGGGGGGCGCAGATACGCAGTATTTT.

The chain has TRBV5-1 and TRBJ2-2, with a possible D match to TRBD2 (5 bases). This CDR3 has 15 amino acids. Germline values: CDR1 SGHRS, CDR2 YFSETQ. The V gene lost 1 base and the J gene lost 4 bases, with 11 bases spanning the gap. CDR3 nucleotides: TGCGCCAGCAGCTTGTTGGGAGTAATCACCGGGGAGCTGTTTTTT. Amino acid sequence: CASSLLGVITGELFF.

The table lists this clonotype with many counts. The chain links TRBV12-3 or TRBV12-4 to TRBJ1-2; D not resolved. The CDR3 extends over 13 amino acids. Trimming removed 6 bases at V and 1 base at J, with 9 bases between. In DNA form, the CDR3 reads TGTGCCAGCAGCGTACAGTTTAACTATGGCTACACCTTC. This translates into CASSVQFNYGYTF.

In DNA, the CDR3 is TGTGCCAGCAGCTTAGATCTGCGGCAGCGGGAGCGGCCGGATACGCAGTATTTT. This codes for CASSLDLRQRERPDTQYF. J is TRBJ2-3 and V is TRBV11-2; TRBD2 matches at 8 bases. Germline lookup yields CDR1 SGHAT and CDR2 FQNNGV. The CDR3 has 18 amino acids. Losses at the gene ends were 0 bases for V and 6 bases for J; bases not matched to a gene: 14.

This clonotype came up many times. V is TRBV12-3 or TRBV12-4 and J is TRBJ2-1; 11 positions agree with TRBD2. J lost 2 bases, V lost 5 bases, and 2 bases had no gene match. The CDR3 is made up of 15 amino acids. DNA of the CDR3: TGTGCCAGCAGTACTAGCGGGAGCCCCTACAATGAGCAGTTCTTC. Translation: CASSTSGSPYNEQFF.

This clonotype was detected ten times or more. CDR3 sequence reads: CASSSVGMGNEQFF. The CDR3 coding sequence is TGTGCCAGCAGTTCCGTCGGGATGGGGAATGAGCAGTTCTTC. The chain couples TRBV12-3 or TRBV12-4 to TRBJ2-1, with a weak D call TRBD2 (5 bases). V was pared by 4 bases and J by 7 bases, with 14 bases between. The CDR3 extends over 14 amino acids.

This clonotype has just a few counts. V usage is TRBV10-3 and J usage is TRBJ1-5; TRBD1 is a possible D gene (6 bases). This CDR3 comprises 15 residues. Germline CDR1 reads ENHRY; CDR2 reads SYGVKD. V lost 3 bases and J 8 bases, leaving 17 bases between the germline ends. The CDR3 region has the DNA TGTGCCATCAGTGAAACAGGGAGGTGGAGGGAGCCCCAGCATTTT. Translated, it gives CAISETGRWREPQHF.

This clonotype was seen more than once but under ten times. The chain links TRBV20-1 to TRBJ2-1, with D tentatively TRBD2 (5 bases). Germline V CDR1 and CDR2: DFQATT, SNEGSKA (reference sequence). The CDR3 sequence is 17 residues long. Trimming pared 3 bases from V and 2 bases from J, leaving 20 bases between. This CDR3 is CSASQGSAQPAYNEQFF. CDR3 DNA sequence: TGCAGTGCTAGTCAAGGGAGCGCCCAACCAGCCTACAATGAGCAGTTCTTC.

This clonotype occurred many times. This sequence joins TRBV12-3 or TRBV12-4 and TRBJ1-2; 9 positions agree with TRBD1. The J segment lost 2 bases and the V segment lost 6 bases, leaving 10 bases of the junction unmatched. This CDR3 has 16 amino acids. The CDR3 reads CASSRTGTGLNYGYTF. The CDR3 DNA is TGTGCCAGCAGCCGCACCGGGACAGGGCTAAACTATGGCTACACCTTC.

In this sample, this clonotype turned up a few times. CDR3 DNA: TGCAGTGCTAGTAGAACAGTCGGGGATACGCAGTATTTT. The encoded protein is CSASRTVGDTQYF. The chain is built from TRBV20-1 and TRBJ2-3; D unclear. Per germline, CDR1 DFQATT and CDR2 SNEGSKA (reference sequence). The germline V and J ends were trimmed by 3 bases and 6 bases, with 13 bases remaining between them. The CDR3 has 13 amino acids.

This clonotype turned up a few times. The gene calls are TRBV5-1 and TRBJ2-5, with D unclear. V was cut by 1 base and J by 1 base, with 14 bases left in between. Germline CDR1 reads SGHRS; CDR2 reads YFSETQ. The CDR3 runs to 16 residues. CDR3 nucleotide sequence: TGCGCCAGCAGCTTGCTAGGGCAACTCATCCAAGAGACCCAGTACTTC. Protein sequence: CASSLLGQLIQETQYF.

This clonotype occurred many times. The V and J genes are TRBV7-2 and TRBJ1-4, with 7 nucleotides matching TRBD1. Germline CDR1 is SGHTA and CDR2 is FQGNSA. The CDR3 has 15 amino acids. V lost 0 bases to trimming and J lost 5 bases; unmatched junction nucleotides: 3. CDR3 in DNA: TGTGCCAGCAGCTTAGCAGGCAGGGGGAATGAAAAACTGTTTTTT. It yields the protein CASSLAGRGNEKLFF.

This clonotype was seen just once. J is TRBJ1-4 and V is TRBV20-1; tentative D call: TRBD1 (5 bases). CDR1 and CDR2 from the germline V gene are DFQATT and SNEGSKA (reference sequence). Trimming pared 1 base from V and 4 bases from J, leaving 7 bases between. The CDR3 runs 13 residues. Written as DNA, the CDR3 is TGCAGTGCTAGAGGGGGCAGTAATGAAAAACTGTTTTTT. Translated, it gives CSARGGSNEKLFF.

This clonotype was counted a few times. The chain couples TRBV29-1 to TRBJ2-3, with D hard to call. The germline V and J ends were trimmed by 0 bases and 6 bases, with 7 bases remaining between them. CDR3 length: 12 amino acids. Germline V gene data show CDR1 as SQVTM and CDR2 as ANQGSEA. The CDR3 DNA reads TGCAGCGTTGAAGATCAGGAGGATACGCAGTATTTT. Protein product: CSVEDQEDTQYF.

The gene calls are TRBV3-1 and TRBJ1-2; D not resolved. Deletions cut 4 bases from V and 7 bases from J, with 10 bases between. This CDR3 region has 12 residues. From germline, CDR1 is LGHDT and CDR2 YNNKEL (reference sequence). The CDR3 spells CASSRPVGGYTF. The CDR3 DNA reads TGTGCCAGCAGCCGCCCGGTCGGTGGCTACACCTTC.

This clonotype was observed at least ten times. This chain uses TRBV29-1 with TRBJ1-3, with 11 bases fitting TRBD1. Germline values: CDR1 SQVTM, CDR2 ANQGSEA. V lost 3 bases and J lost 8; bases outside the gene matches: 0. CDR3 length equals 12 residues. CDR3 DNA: TGCAGCGTTGAGGGACAGGGGGACACCATATATTTT. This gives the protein CSVEGQGDTIYF.

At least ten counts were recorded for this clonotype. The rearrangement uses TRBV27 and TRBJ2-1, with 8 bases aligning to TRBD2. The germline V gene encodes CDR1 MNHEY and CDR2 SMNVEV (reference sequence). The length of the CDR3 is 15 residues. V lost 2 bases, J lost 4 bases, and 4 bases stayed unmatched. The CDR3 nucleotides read TGTGCCAGCAGTTTAGAACTAGCGGTTTACAATGAGCAGTTCTTC. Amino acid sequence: CASSLELAVYNEQFF.

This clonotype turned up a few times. The CDR3 DNA is TGTGCCAGCAGCCTCCCAGGGGGGAACACCGGGGAGCTGTTTTTT. Protein: CASSLPGGNTGELFF. The chain carries TRBV7-9 and TRBJ2-2; 7 nucleotides agree with TRBD1. Germline V gives CDR1 SEHNR, CDR2 FQNEAQ (reference sequence). The CDR3 loop spans 15 amino acids. V lost 5 bases and J lost 1; bases outside the gene matches: 4.

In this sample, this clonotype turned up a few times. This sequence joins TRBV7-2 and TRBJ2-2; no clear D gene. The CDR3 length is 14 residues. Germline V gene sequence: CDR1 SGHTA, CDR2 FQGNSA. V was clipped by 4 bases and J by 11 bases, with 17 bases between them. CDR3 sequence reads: CASSSAEHLRELFF. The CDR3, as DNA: TGTGCCAGCAGCTCGGCCGAACATCTTCGTGAGCTGTTTTTT.